Listed below are T cell receptor beta chains from one sample, sequenced in a study of shared clonotypes between healthy human individuals. Using immunoSEQ multiplex PCR, the repertoire was profiled, and TCRdb retains in-frame clones only, with some absent. The sample records around 1.9 million clones, about 92% being singletons. Sequenced: naive CD8+ T cells from PBMCs. The receptors here all came from a man between 18 and 29 years old in good health. Some clones in this sample may be carry-over from other donors' samples. CDR3s include the opening cysteine and the closing phenylalanine or tryptophan. The D gene is left open where the match is weak. Size tells how often a clone was seen (once, few, many) or the class of an expanded clone, and some rows leave it out.

TRBV30	TRBJ2-7	-	-	CAWSGSKNLADSSYEQYF	TGTGCCTGGAGTGGTAGCAAGAATCTGGCGGATAGCTCCTACGAGCAGTACTTC
TRBV11-2	TRBJ2-1	-	-	CASSFGGRRSYNEQFF	TGTGCCAGCAGCTTTGGGGGCAGGCGCTCCTACAATGAGCAGTTCTTC
TRBV6-6	TRBJ2-7	TRBD1	-	CASSYFRQGPPYEQYF	TGTGCCAGCAGTTACTTCAGACAGGGGCCTCCCTACGAGCAGTACTTC
TRBV7-9	TRBJ2-3	-	-	CASSLGFEDTQYF	TGTGCCAGCAGCTTAGGATTCGAGGATACGCAGTATTTT
TRBV19	TRBJ1-2	-	few	CASRGGSYGYTF	TGTGCCAGTCGGGGCGGTTCCTATGGCTACACCTTC
TRBV9	TRBJ1-3	-	-	CASSLQPGGGENTIYF	TGTGCCAGCAGCCTCCAGCCCGGGGGAGGTGAAAACACCATATATTTT
TRBV6-1	TRBJ1-1	-	-	CASREGVHTEAFF	TGTGCCAGCAGGGAGGGGGTCCACACTGAAGCTTTCTTT
TRBV19	TRBJ1-1	-	-	CASSNVGGGTEAFF	TGTGCCAGTAGTAACGTGGGGGGAGGGACTGAAGCTTTCTTT
TRBV4-2	TRBJ1-3	-	few	CASSPQRANTIYF	TGTGCCAGCAGCCCCCAAAGAGCAAACACCATATATTTT
TRBV11-2	TRBJ2-5	TRBD2	-	CASSLGTSGRAQETQYF	TGTGCCAGCAGCTTAGGGACTAGCGGGAGGGCACAAGAGACCCAGTACTTC
TRBV28	TRBJ2-7	TRBD1	-	CASSPGQGGKALYEQYF	TGTGCCAGCAGTCCGGGACAGGGTGGGAAGGCCCTATACGAGCAGTACTTC
TRBV5-8	TRBJ1-3	-	-	CASSLGNGNTIYF	TGTGCCAGCAGCTTGGGGAACGGAAACACCATATATTTT
TRBV19	TRBJ2-1	-	once	CATTGGLYNEQFF	TGTGCCACAACCGGAGGACTCTACAATGAGCAGTTCTTC
TRBV10-3	TRBJ1-1	TRBD1	once	CAISEPLVPGQQTEAFF	TGTGCCATCAGTGAGCCCCTTGTCCCGGGACAGCAAACTGAAGCTTTCTTT
TRBV28	TRBJ2-5	-	once	CASSFDLGAQETQYF	TGTGCCAGCAGTTTTGATCTGGGCGCCCAAGAGACCCAGTACTTC
TRBV27	TRBJ2-4	TRBD2	-	CASSELAGVKNIQYF	TGTGCCAGCAGTGAACTAGCGGGAGTTAAAAACATTCAGTACTTC
TRBV6-5	TRBJ1-1	-	few	CASSYGTTEAFF	TGTGCCAGCAGTTATGGAACCACTGAAGCTTTCTTT
TRBV28	TRBJ1-5	TRBD1	-	CASSLRGGGQPQHF	TGTGCCAGCAGTTTACGCGGAGGGGGCCAGCCCCAGCATTTT
TRBV7-9	TRBJ2-7	-	-	CASSLPQGYEQYF	TGTGCCAGCAGCTTACCACAGGGCTACGAGCAGTACTTC
TRBV2	TRBJ2-5	TRBD1	-	CASSEGMTGNGETQYF	TGTGCCAGCAGTGAAGGGATGACAGGGAATGGGGAGACCCAGTACTTC
TRBV28	TRBJ1-4	TRBD1	-	CASSLLGQADNEKLFF	TGTGCCAGCAGTTTATTGGGACAGGCGGATAATGAAAAACTGTTTTTT
TRBV11-2	TRBJ2-4	-	once	CASSRIDTSKNIQYF	TGTGCCAGCAGTCGTATCGACACGTCCAAAAACATTCAGTACTTC
TRBV4-1	TRBJ2-1	-	-	CASSPLRDIQHNEQFF	TGCGCCAGCAGCCCGCTCCGGGACATCCAACACAATGAGCAGTTCTTC
TRBV2	TRBJ2-1	-	-	CASSGWTENNEQFF	TGTGCCAGCAGTGGGTGGACAGAAAACAATGAGCAGTTCTTC
TRBV9	TRBJ2-3	-	-	CASSEGAAGTDTQYF	TGTGCCAGCAGCGAGGGCGCGGCCGGCACAGATACGCAGTATTTT
TRBV5-6	TRBJ2-6	-	-	CASRFRDAANVLTF	TGTGCCAGCAGGTTCCGGGACGCGGCCAACGTCCTGACTTTC
TRBV6-5	TRBJ2-1	-	-	CASSYVPSDEQFF	TGTGCCAGCAGTTACGTACCGTCGGATGAGCAGTTCTTC
TRBV4-1	TRBJ1-3	-	-	CASSQVGTISGNTIYF	TGCGCCAGCAGCCAAGTGGGCACGATCTCTGGAAACACCATATATTTT
TRBV27	TRBJ2-1	-	-	CASSSVLGASYNEQFF	TGTGCCAGCAGTTCGGTCCTAGGGGCTTCCTACAATGAGCAGTTCTTC